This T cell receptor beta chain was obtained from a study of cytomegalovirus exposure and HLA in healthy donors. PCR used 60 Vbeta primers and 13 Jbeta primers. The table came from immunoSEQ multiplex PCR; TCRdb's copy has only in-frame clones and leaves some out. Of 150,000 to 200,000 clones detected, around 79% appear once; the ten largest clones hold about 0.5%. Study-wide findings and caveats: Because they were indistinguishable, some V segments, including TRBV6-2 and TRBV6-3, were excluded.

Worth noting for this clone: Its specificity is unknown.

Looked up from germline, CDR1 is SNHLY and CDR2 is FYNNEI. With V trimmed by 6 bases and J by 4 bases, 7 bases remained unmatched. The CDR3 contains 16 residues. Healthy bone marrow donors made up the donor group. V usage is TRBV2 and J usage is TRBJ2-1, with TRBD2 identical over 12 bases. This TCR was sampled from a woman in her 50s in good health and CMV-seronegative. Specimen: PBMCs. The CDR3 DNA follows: TGTGCCAGCAGAACTCTAGCGGGGGGGCGGTACAATGAGCAGTTCTTC. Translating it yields CASRTLAGGRYNEQFF. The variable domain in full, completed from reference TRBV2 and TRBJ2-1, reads EPEVTQTPSHQVTQMGQEVILRCVPISNHLYFYWYRQILGQKVEFLVSFYNNEISEKSEIFDDQFSVERPDGSNFTLKIRSTKLEDSAMYFCASRTLAGGRYNEQFFGPGTRLTVL.